The rows below give T cell receptor beta chains drawn from one sample of a study of blood T cell repertoires in COVID-19. Sequencing used immunoSEQ multiplex PCR; TCRdb keeps in-frame clones, though not all of them. The sample holds fewer than 65,000 clones, 90% to 95% seen once. Material for sequencing was peripheral blood. These receptors came from a man in his fifties or sixties with acute or convalescent COVID-19. Both conserved end residues are part of each CDR3. The size field is filled for only some rows; it gives once, few, many or a size class.

18	NA	TRBV10-1	CASSEVMTSGIFRNEQFF
14	NA	TRBV7-6	CASSFQFPGDTQYF
17	NA	TRBV5-6	CASSLTGTSGQYNEQFF
15	NA	TRBV9	CASSPLLEGASEQYF
13	once	TRBV5-1	CASSLEGAYGYTF
16	NA	TRBV9	CASSALAGGFRDTQYF
15	NA	TRBV3-1/TRBV3-2	CASSQQTGRSNTIYF
14	NA	TRBV7-9	CASSSRDRGSEQYF
16	NA	TRBV2	CASRKTAGTVTYEQYF
12	NA	TRBV19	CASHRVTGELFF